This is a list of T cell receptor beta chains from one sample in a study of OX40 agonist ivuxolimab in advanced cancers. Profiling relied on immunoSEQ multiplex PCR, and the TCRdb table lists in-frame clones only, not all of them. Seen here are fewer than 85,000 clones, over 80% observed once, and the top ten hold around 0.53%. The sample was CD4+ or CD8+ T cells sorted from blood, taken in a trial of the OX40 agonist ivuxolimab. Source of these receptors: an adult with an advanced solid tumor such as melanoma, head and neck, liver or kidney cancer. Each CDR3 is given with its conserved first and last residue. The order of the fields is clone size, V gene, CDR3 protein. The size entry is marked missing in some rows and otherwise reads once, few, many or a size class.

. | TRBV18 | CASSPEGPGSNQPQHF
. | TRBV29-1 | CSVGSLVLSTEAFF
. | TRBV23-1 | CASPRQGGNEQYF
. | TRBV7-2 | CASTSRARLGFNEQFF
. | TRBV4-1 | CASSRPPSDSFTDTQYF
. | TRBV19 | CASSARGRETQYF
. | TRBV7-2 | CASSMQVRDEQFF
. | TRBV4-3 | CASSPGAKTRTDTQYF
. | TRBV10-3 | CAISGRADSYEQYF
. | TRBV7-3 | CASSPRTVVTYEQYF
. | TRBV6-5 | CASTATGSKNIQYF
. | TRBV10-1 | CASSDTGLNQPQHF
. | TRBV7-3 | CASSLLAGGSYEQYF
. | TRBV11-3 | CASSRRQGRGTGELFF
. | TRBV5-6 | CASRPLAVAKNIQYF
. | TRBV5-1 | CASSFGVLSTDTQYF
. | TRBV6-5 | CASTLGRTGVDEQYF
. | TRBV7-3 | CASSFVAGAGDTQYF
. | TRBV5-6 | CASSLGAGVDYGYTF
. | TRBV6-5 | CASRGTGDGYTF
. | TRBV27 | CASSLHRGSYEQYF
. | TRBV5-1 | CASSPWDIVTGNTIYF
once | TRBV4-1 | CASSQPGYTDTQYF
. | TRBV11-2 | CASSPWASGAVETQYF
. | TRBV6-1 | CASSEAGDEQYF
. | TRBV11-3 | CASSYQGTVGTGELFF
. | TRBV7-2 | CASSPSRTSGRETQYF
. | TRBV19 | CASSIVSGNEQYF
once | TRBV19 | CASSIGTGTGSGELFF
once | TRBV15 | CATSSLTGRGNSYNEQFF
. | TRBV7-2 | CASSLFVNTEAFF
. | TRBV6-5 | CASSYRGGIGQPQHF
. | TRBV13 | CASSRSRALWEQYF
. | TRBV29-1 | CSVGQGEDTQYF
. | TRBV28 | CASSFTLAGWGDTGELFF
once | TRBV18 | CASSPPRTGGETQYF
once | TRBV25-1 | CASTRGDIQYF
. | TRBV7-9 | CASSLEEGRGKLFF
. | TRBV7-2 | CASSQTRPQTDTQYF
. | TRBV7-2 | CASSSLGGSTGELFF
. | TRBV6-1 | CASSGSGGAHEQYF
. | TRBV7-7 | CASSLTPGSTDTQYF